This T cell receptor beta chain emerged from a study of T cells in Graves' hyperthyroidism and ophthalmopathy (dated by TCRdb to between 2018 and 2021). As for the study more broadly: Peripheral blood was sampled at the time of initial diagnosis, prior to any treatment. TCR V-J signatures able to tell the groups apart were searched for in a discovery cohort of 95 to 100 patients, of whom 43 had Graves' ophthalmopathy and 55 to 60 had stable Graves' hyperthyroidism. An independent validation cohort of fewer than 20 hyperthyroidism patients and approximately 17 patients who later progressed to ophthalmopathy tested prospective prediction of ophthalmopathy. The approximately 100 discovery patients were randomly split 7:3 into training and test sets. In several Graves' hyperthyroidism patients, the study also compared T-cell repertoires from thyroid tissue with T-cell repertoires from blood. Once sampling was done, hyperthyroidism patients were given methimazole at a starting dose of 30 mg daily, whereas ophthalmopathy patients were given high-dose intravenous methylprednisolone. The paper reports TCR Vbeta CDR3 sequencing of approximately 140 peripheral blood samples: some 44 ophthalmopathy, 75 to 80 hyperthyroidism and approximately 17 progressor patients.

The CDR3, from cysteine to phenylalanine, totals 17 residues. CDR3 DNA only is kept here, 51 bases in frame from base 1. Taken from the germline V gene, the CDR1 and CDR2 loops are SGHAT and FQNNGV. V sheds 4 bases and J sheds 2 bases, leaving 20 bases between their ends. The TCR beta CDR3 regions were amplified from the RNA transcripts. The TCR CDR3 was subjected to a first round of RT-PCR using the HTBI primer set and the Qiagen OneStep RT-PCR kit. A second multiplex PCR round built the libraries, followed by size selection and purification. Paired-end sequencing of the libraries was performed with 100 bp reads on an Illumina HiSeq2000. In the authors' own workflow: SOAPnuke was used to process the raw data, with reads discarded if the reads contained adapters or uncalled bases, had a mean Phred below 15, or lacked an exact constant-primer or identifier match. High-quality paired reads were merged using COPE v1.2.5, and each unique nucleotide sequence was defined as a clonotype. MiTCR v1.1 was used to align clonotypes to the IMGT TRBV, TRBD and TRBJ reference segments. Only V-J combinations with frequency above 0.0001, covering approximately 99% of repertoires, were analysed. The TCS score was defined as F50 (clonal expansion) divided by E x V (chaos), with BLOSUM62-based TCRdist calculated between CDR3 peptides within each V-J. Welch's t-statistics and random forest reduced 450 to 600 V-J features to about 13, which were used in a naive Bayes classifier (R e1071). Clones were called with MiXCR by TCRdb after fastp trimmed the public reads at Q25, and only in-frame beta chains were retained. Here each entry gathers all rows of one CDR3 protein and keeps the most common genes and DNA. TCRdb assigned the V and J calls; the authors' analysis was not used. The sample contains about 520,000 distinct CDR3 sequences, roughly a quarter of them found a single time. 11% of the sample lies in the top ten.

The paper's findings and limits, for the study overall: Ophthalmopathy was separated from stable hyperthyroidism by a 13 V-J signature model, with approximately 89% sensitivity and 81% to 82% specificity obtained in cross-validation and 80%/75% obtained in testing. Most expanded thyroid clonotypes (frequency above 0.001) were also detected in blood, suggesting blood repertoires may reflect thyroid immune responses. In validation, progression to ophthalmopathy was predicted by the model with nearly 71% sensitivity and roughly 72% specificity, a median of about 6.4 months before onset. No statistical method was used to set the sample size in advance, and investigators knew the group allocation.

This clonotype was counted ten times or more. Its antigen has not been determined. No base quality values were provided; no much bigger clone lies one nucleotide off. Moderately to severely active disease, a Clinical Activity Score of at least 3, a NOSPECS grade of at least 4, and a duration under 3 months were present in ophthalmopathy patients. The study excluded patients with uncontrolled infections, other autoimmune diseases, pregnancy or lactation. Diagnoses were based on clinical symptoms, serum thyroxine and TRAb, thyroid ultrasound and orbital computed tomography. PBMCs were separated from about 10 ml of fresh peripheral blood using Ficoll-Paque density gradient centrifugation. Total RNA was extracted using Trizol reagent, and RNA quality was assessed on an Agilent 2100 Bioanalyzer.

The sample consisted of blood. The source is a woman in her twenties or thirties with Graves' ophthalmopathy. This receptor chain uses TRBV11-2 and TRBJ2-5; the D gene is tentatively TRBD1 or TRBD2, each matching 5 bases. The encoded CDR3 is CASSSVVVGWGQETQYF. Read as DNA, the sequence is TGTGCCAGCAGCTCGGTGGTGGTGGGCTGGGGGCAAGAGACCCAGTACTTC.